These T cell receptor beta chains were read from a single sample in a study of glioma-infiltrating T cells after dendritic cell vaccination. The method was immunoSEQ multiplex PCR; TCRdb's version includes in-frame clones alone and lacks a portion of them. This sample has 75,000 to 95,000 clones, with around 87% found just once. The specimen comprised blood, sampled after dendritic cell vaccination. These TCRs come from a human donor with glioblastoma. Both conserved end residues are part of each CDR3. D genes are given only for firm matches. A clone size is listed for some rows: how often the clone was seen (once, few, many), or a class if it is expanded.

TGTGCCAGCAGCTTGGAGGATTGGACAAGTGCGTCACCCCTCCACTTT	CASSLEDWTSASPLHF	NA	NA	TRBJ1-6	TRBV5-6
TGCGCCAGCAGCTTGGGAGACAGCCCCAACAATGAGCAGTTCTTC	CASSLGDSPNNEQFF	NA	NA	TRBJ2-1	TRBV5-1
TGTGCCAGCAATCCACAGGGGCCCGTGGGGGAGACCCAGTACTTC	CASNPQGPVGETQYF	NA	NA	TRBJ2-5	TRBV21-1
TGCGCCAGCAGCCCCGACAGGGGGCGCGGAACTAATGAAAAACTGTTTTTT	CASSPDRGRGTNEKLFF	once	TRBD1	TRBJ1-4	TRBV5-1
TGTGCCAGCAGCGAGGACAGGGCTTCCTTCGGCTACACCTTC	CASSEDRASFGYTF	NA	TRBD1	TRBJ1-2	TRBV7-9
TGTGCCAGCAGGTTGGGAGGCCTTTACCAAGAGACCCAGTACTTC	CASRLGGLYQETQYF	NA	NA	TRBJ2-5	TRBV2
TGTGCCAGCAGCTTCTACGCCACAGATACGCAGTATTTT	CASSFYATDTQYF	NA	NA	TRBJ2-3	TRBV5-8
TGTGCCAGCAGCTTAGGACAGGGGGGTTTTGGTTACGAGCAGTACTTC	CASSLGQGGFGYEQYF	once	TRBD1	TRBJ2-7	TRBV9
TGTGCCAGCAGCTTAGGGCCAGTTCCCCGTAATTCACCCCTCCACTTT	CASSLGPVPRNSPLHF	NA	NA	TRBJ1-6	TRBV7-9
TGCGCCAGCAGCCAAACTAGCGGGACAGATACGCAGTATTTT	CASSQTSGTDTQYF	NA	TRBD2	TRBJ2-3	TRBV5-1
TGCGCCAGCAGAGCGGGGGATGAGCAGTTCTTC	CASRAGDEQFF	NA	TRBD2	TRBJ2-1	TRBV5-1
TGTGCCAGTAGTATAGAAGGGACAGGGCATTTGGGCTACACCTTC	CASSIEGTGHLGYTF	NA	TRBD1	TRBJ1-2	TRBV19
TGTGCCAGAAGCTTGGGGACTAGCTTCCGAGATACGCAGTATTTT	CARSLGTSFRDTQYF	NA	TRBD2	TRBJ2-3	TRBV5-3
TGTGCCAGCAGCTTAGTTGCGGGAGGGCCCCATGAGCAGTTCTTC	CASSLVAGGPHEQFF	NA	TRBD2	TRBJ2-1	TRBV7-8
TGTGCCAGCAGCCTCGAGCCCATGGGGGGGAGGGAGACCCAGTACTTC	CASSLEPMGGRETQYF	NA	TRBD2	TRBJ2-5	TRBV9
TGTGCCAGCACCTATACCCGAACAGGGATCGGGGAGCTGTTTTTT	CASTYTRTGIGELFF	NA	NA	TRBJ2-2	TRBV6-5
TGTGCCAGCAGTTACCGAGCGGGAGCGTACGAGCAGTACTTC	CASSYRAGAYEQYF	NA	TRBD2	TRBJ2-7	TRBV6-5
TGTGCCAGCAGCGTGGCTAGCGGGGACAATGAGCAGTTCTTC	CASSVASGDNEQFF	NA	TRBD2	TRBJ2-1	TRBV9
TGTGCCGGGGGGTTACGGCCTAGCGATCGCGGCACCGGGGAGCTGTTTTTT	CAGGLRPSDRGTGELFF	NA	NA	TRBJ2-2	TRBV7-9
TGTGCCAGCAGTTTAGGGGCCTACTCCTACAATGAGCAGTTCTTC	CASSLGAYSYNEQFF	NA	NA	TRBJ2-1	TRBV27
TGTGCCATCACCCGAGAACAGGGGGCGGCGTATGGCTACACCTTC	CAITREQGAAYGYTF	NA	TRBD1	TRBJ1-2	TRBV10-3
TGTGCCAGCAGTTACTCCGGACTAGCTGCAGATACGCAGTATTTT	CASSYSGLAADTQYF	NA	TRBD2	TRBJ2-3	TRBV6-5
TGTGCCAGCAGTGCTGGACTAGCGGGAGGGTACGAGCAGTACTTC	CASSAGLAGGYEQYF	NA	TRBD2	TRBJ2-7	TRBV28
TGTGCCAGCAGCTTTCTCTACGAGCAGTACTTC	CASSFLYEQYF	few	NA	TRBJ2-7	TRBV7-2
TGCGCCAGCAGTCTCAGACTAGGCCCCTACAATGAGCAGTTCTTC	CASSLRLGPYNEQFF	NA	NA	TRBJ2-1	TRBV10-1
TGCAGCGTTGAAGAGCCGGGAGACTATGGCTACACCTTC	CSVEEPGDYGYTF	NA	NA	TRBJ1-2	TRBV29-1
TGTGCCTGGAGCCTTGGACAGGATGGCGATACGCAGTATTTT	CAWSLGQDGDTQYF	few	TRBD1	TRBJ2-3	TRBV30
TGTGCCAGCAGTGAAGCGAGGGTAGCTCCGGCTTTT	CASSEARVAPAF	NA	NA	TRBJ2-3	TRBV6-1
TGTGCCAGCAGCGTAGGCGGGGCTGGGGCCAACGTCCTGACTTTC	CASSVGGAGANVLTF	NA	NA	TRBJ2-6	TRBV9
TGCGCCAGCAGTGACTTCACAGGGTTCAGGACTGAAGCTTTCTTT	CASSDFTGFRTEAFF	NA	NA	TRBJ1-1	TRBV10-2
TGTGCCTGGAGGGAGGGACTTGGGGGCTATGGCTACACCTTC	CAWREGLGGYGYTF	NA	NA	TRBJ1-2	TRBV30
TGTGCCAGCAGCTTGAGCGGGGGCTCCTACAATGAGCAGTTCTTC	CASSLSGGSYNEQFF	NA	TRBD2	TRBJ2-1	TRBV5-4
TGCGCCAGCAGCTTGAATCCACCCCAAGCTTCAACTAATGAAAAACTGTTTTTT	CASSLNPPQASTNEKLFF	NA	NA	TRBJ1-4	TRBV5-1
TGTGCCAGCAGCTTCACAGGGGGCGCCGGCTACACCTTC	CASSFTGGAGYTF	NA	TRBD1	TRBJ1-2	TRBV7-6
TGTGCCAGCAGCTTAAGACTAGCGGGGTTCTCCTACGAGCAGTACTTC	CASSLRLAGFSYEQYF	NA	TRBD2	TRBJ2-7	TRBV7-2
TGCGCCAGCAGCAAACCGGGACAAACCTACGAGCAGTACTTC	CASSKPGQTYEQYF	NA	NA	TRBJ2-7	TRBV4-1
TGTGCCAGCAGCTCCCAGGGGAACACTGAAGCTTTCTTT	CASSSQGNTEAFF	NA	NA	TRBJ1-1	TRBV16